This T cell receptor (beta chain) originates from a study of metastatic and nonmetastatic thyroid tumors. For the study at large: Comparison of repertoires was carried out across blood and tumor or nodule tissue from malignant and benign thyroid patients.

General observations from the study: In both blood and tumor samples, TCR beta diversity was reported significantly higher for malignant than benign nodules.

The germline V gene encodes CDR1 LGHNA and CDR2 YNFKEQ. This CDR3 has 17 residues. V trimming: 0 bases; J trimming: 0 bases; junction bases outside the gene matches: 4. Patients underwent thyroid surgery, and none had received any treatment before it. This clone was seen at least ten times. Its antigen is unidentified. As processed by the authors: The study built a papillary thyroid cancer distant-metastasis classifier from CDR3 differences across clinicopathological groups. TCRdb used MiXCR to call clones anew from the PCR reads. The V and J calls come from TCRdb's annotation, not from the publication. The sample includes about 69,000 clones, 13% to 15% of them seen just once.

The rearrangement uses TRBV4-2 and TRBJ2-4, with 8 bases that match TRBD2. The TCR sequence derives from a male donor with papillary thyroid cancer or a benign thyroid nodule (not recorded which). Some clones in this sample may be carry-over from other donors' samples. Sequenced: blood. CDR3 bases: TGTGCCAGCAGCCAAGAGGCGGGGGGTCTAGCCAAAAACATTCAGTACTTC. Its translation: CASSQEAGGLAKNIQYF.